The clone carrying this T cell receptor beta chain was detected only a few times. CDR1 and CDR2 from the germline V gene are MNHEY and SVGAGI. The CDR3 totals 13 residues. V trimming: 5 bases; J trimming: 3 bases; junction bases outside the gene matches: 4. As handled by the study authors: By means of reference gene primer amplification, nucleated cell counts were estimated. Clones were read by immunoSEQ multiplex PCR, and TCRdb kept only the in-frame ones, dropping some. V and J calls and clone size are copied from that table; D and trimming were computed from the DNA. The sample shows over 70,000 clones, 80% of them seen only once. The entry originates in a study of blood T cell repertoires in COVID-19. Overall study context: COVID-19 samples collected from the United States, Italy and Spain covered acute and convalescent phases. The cDNA or gDNA used as material had been derived from T cells, B-cell-depleted T cells, or PBMCs.

The TCR comes from a woman older than 75 with acute or convalescent COVID-19. The V gene is TRBV6-5, the J gene TRBJ2-7; 7 bases match TRBD1. The sequencing input was peripheral blood. The CDR3 loop is CASSTGQHYEQYF. The CDR3 DNA reads as TGTGCCAGCAGTACGGGACAGCACTACGAGCAGTACTTC.